These 18 T cell receptor beta chains came from one sample sequenced in a study of PD-L1 blockade in urothelial cancer. Clones were sequenced by immunoSEQ multiplex PCR, and TCRdb holds only the in-frame ones, with some missing. Among about 50,000 clones, 60% to 85% were seen once, and the ten largest hold roughly 10%. The time point denotes: pretreatment peripheral blood. The sample in question was PBMCs, obtained around atezolizumab (anti-PD-L1) treatment. These receptors came from a man in his 70s with urothelial cancer.

The J gene is TRBJ2-7, the V gene TRBV18; the match to TRBD1 covers 8 bases. CDR3 length: 16 residues. Germline CDR1 and CDR2: KGHSH and LQKENI. V shed 4 bases, J shed 2 bases, and the junction held 10 bases outside the gene matches. This CDR3 reads CASSLTTGTGTYEQYF. CDR3 sequence (DNA): TGTGCCAGCTCACTAACAACGGGGACAGGTACCTACGAGCAGTACTTC.

This chain joins TRBV2 and TRBJ2-3; TRBD2 matches at 9 bases. The CDR3 contains 15 residues. Germline trimming cut 6 bases from V and 2 bases from J; bases unmatched to any gene: 6. In germline, CDR1 is SNHLY, CDR2 FYNNEI. For the CDR3, the DNA is TGTGCCAGCAGGCCCACTAGCGGGCCCACAGATACGCAGTATTTT. Its protein product is CASRPTSGPTDTQYF. Based on the CDR3 plus reference TRBV2 and TRBJ2-3, the full variable domain is EPEVTQTPSHQVTQMGQEVILRCVPISNHLYFYWYRQILGQKVEFLVSFYNNEISEKSEIFDDQFSVERPDGSNFTLKIRSTKLEDSAMYFCASRPTSGPTDTQYFGPGTRLTVL.

This chain connects TRBV28 to TRBJ1-1; D is undetermined. The CDR3 covers 14 residues. Germline V gives CDR1 MDHEN, CDR2 SYDVKM. The germline V and J ends were trimmed by 6 bases and 0 bases, with 11 bases remaining between them. CDR3 coding DNA: TGTGCCAGCAGAACCGGGAGCATGAACACTGAAGCTTTCTTT. Its protein product is CASRTGSMNTEAFF.

The chain carries TRBV19 and TRBJ2-7; D not certain. Germline CDR1 LNHDA, CDR2 SQIVND (reference sequence). This CDR3 has 16 residues. V was trimmed by 0 bases and J by 3 bases, leaving 15 bases between them. The CDR3 loop reads CASSIDHGGRDYEQYF. The DNA of the CDR3 is TGTGCCAGTAGTATAGATCACGGCGGTCGTGACTACGAGCAGTACTTC.

The chain is built from TRBV2 and TRBJ2-7, with D possibly being TRBD1 (6 bases). Trimming cost V 9 bases and J 1 base, with 10 bases left between them. CDR1 is SNHLY, CDR2 FYNNEI, per germline. The CDR3 runs to 12 residues. The CDR3: CASGQLSYEQYF. Written as DNA, the CDR3 is TGTGCCAGTGGACAGCTGTCCTACGAGCAGTACTTC.

The chain couples TRBV12-5 to TRBJ1-2, with unresolved D. The CDR3 totals 12 residues. Germline V gene sequence: CDR1 LGHNT, CDR2 FRNRAP. Trimming left V 4 bases short and J 8 bases short, with 11 bases between. This chain's CDR3 is CASGSIGEGYTF. The CDR3 DNA reads TGTGCTAGTGGTTCGATAGGAGAGGGCTACACCTTC.

V usage is TRBV27 and J usage is TRBJ2-7; 14 bases map to TRBD2. This CDR3 is 17 amino acids long. V was clipped by 2 bases and J by 2 bases; unmatched bases: 5. Germline CDR1 MNHEY, CDR2 SMNVEV (reference sequence). For the CDR3, the DNA is TGTGCCAGCAGTTTAATGGGACTAGCGGGAGAAACCTACGAGCAGTACTTC. Its translation is CASSLMGLAGETYEQYF.

This chain uses TRBV14 with TRBJ2-5, with TRBD2 as a possible D gene (5 bases). This CDR3 spans 15 amino acids. Germline-derived CDR1 and CDR2 are SGHDN and FVKESK. V shed 2 bases and J shed 3 bases, with 13 bases lying between them. The DNA of the CDR3 is TGTGCCAGCAGCCAATTTTTAACTAGTAAAGAGACCCAGTACTTC. Translating gives CASSQFLTSKETQYF.

Only one count was recorded for this clone. Additional DNA sequences in this sample encode the identical CDR3. The chain is built from TRBV9 and TRBJ2-3, with 11 bases identical to TRBD2. This CDR3 region has 16 residues. After removal of 0 bases from V and 1 base from J, the junction contained 1 base not matched to a gene. From germline, CDR1 is SGDLS and CDR2 YYNGEE. This chain's CDR3 is CASSVGLAGRTDTQYF. In DNA, the CDR3 is TGTGCCAGCAGCGTAGGACTAGCGGGACGCACAGATACGCAGTATTTT.

This sequence joins TRBV28 and TRBJ2-7; 8 bases agree with TRBD1. CDR3 length: 16 amino acids. Losses at the gene ends were 3 bases for V and 3 bases for J; bases not matched to a gene: 10. Germline V gives CDR1 MDHEN, CDR2 SYDVKM. CDR3: CASSFRIRTGLYEQYF. CDR3 sequence (DNA): TGTGCCAGCAGTTTCAGGATAAGGACAGGGCTCTACGAGCAGTACTTC.

The chain combines TRBV7-9 with TRBJ2-3; D possibly corresponds to TRBD1 (5 bases). Germline CDR1 SEHNR, CDR2 FQNEAQ (reference sequence). The CDR3 consists of 13 residues. Between the trimmed V and J ends, which lost 6 bases and 1 base, there was a span of 8 bases. CDR3 bases: TGTGCCAGCAGTCAAGGGGGCACAGATACGCAGTATTTT. Protein sequence: CASSQGGTDTQYF.

The J gene is TRBJ1-1, the V gene TRBV6-5, with 7 positions matching TRBD1. This CDR3 contains 16 residues. Germline V gives CDR1 MNHEY, CDR2 SVGAGI. V lost 0 bases and J lost 4; bases outside the gene matches: 8. The CDR3 DNA reads TGTGCCAGCAGTTACTCGACAGGGTTCGAACTCACTGAAGCTTTCTTT. Translation gives CASSYSTGFELTEAFF.

The chain recombines TRBV18 with TRBJ1-3; no definite D call. The CDR3 has 18 amino acids. V was clipped by 2 bases and J by 2 bases, with 19 bases between them. CDR1 is KGHSH and CDR2 is LQKENI in the germline V gene. CDR3 protein: CASSPFTTGGEAGNTIYF. Here the CDR3 DNA reads TGTGCCAGCTCACCATTCACCACCGGCGGGGAGGCTGGAAACACCATATATTTT.

The chain uses TRBV9 and TRBJ2-7; D may be TRBD2 (5 bases). Trimming left V 0 bases short and J 0 bases short, with 13 bases between. Germline lookup yields CDR1 SGDLS and CDR2 YYNGEE. The CDR3 is made up of 16 amino acids. The CDR3 here is CASSVDARAGSYEQYF. DNA for the CDR3: TGTGCCAGCAGCGTAGATGCGCGGGCAGGCTCCTACGAGCAGTACTTC.

This clone was observed a single time. Other DNA sequences in the sample encode the same CDR3. This chain joins TRBV19 and TRBJ1-1; TRBD1 matches 9 bases. CDR3 size: 14 residues. CDR1 and CDR2 (germline): LNHDA, SQIVND (reference sequence). J gave up 1 base and V 6 bases, and 3 bases lay outside the gene matches. CDR3 sequence reads: CASRKTGGNTEAFF. The CDR3 DNA is TGTGCCAGTAGGAAGACAGGGGGGAACACTGAAGCTTTCTTT.

V and J are TRBV14 and TRBJ2-1; 8 nucleotides line up with TRBD2. V was pared by 0 bases and J by 4 bases, with 5 bases of the junction left unmatched. Per germline, CDR1 SGHDN and CDR2 FVKESK. The CDR3 is 16 amino acids. The CDR3 bases are TGTGCCAGCAGCCAAGATCTGTCTAGCGGGTACAATGAGCAGTTCTTC. Translating it yields CASSQDLSSGYNEQFF.

This clone was counted once. The chain is built from TRBV5-5 and TRBJ1-5, with D perhaps matching TRBD1 (6 bases). The ends were cut back, 4 bases at V and 0 bases at J, with 11 bases in the middle. Per germline, CDR1 SGHKS and CDR2 YYEKEE (reference sequence). This CDR3 contains 15 residues. CDR3 nucleotides: TGTGCCAGCAGCGAACAGGGCCGTAGCAATCAGCCCCAGCATTTT. It translates to CASSEQGRSNQPQHF.

The chain couples TRBV25-1 to TRBJ1-1, with D possibly matching TRBD1 (5 bases). The CDR3 consists of 11 residues. Trimming left V 8 bases short and J 10 bases short, with 14 bases between. CDR1 is MGHDK and CDR2 is SYGVNS in the germline V gene. CDR3 residues: CASARQGVAFF. CDR3 nucleotides: TGTGCCAGCGCCCGGCAGGGTGTAGCTTTCTTT.